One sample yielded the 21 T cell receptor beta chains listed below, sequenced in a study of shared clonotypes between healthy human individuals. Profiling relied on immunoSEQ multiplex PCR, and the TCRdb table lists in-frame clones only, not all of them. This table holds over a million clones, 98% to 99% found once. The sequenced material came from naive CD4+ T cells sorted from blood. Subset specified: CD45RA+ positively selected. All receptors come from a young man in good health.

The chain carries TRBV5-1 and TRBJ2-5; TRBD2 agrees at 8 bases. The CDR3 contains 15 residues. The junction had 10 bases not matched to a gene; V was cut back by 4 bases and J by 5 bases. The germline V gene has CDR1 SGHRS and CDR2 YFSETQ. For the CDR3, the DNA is TGCGCCAGCAGCCCCGGGACTAGGTTTTGGGAGACCCAGTACTTC. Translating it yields CASSPGTRFWETQYF. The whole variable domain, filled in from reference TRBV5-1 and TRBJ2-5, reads KAGVTQTPRYLIKTRGQQVTLSCSPISGHRSVSWYQQTPGQGLQFLFEYFSETQRNKGNFPGRFSGRQFSNSRSEMNVSTLELGDSALYLCASSPGTRFWETQYFGPGTRLLVL.

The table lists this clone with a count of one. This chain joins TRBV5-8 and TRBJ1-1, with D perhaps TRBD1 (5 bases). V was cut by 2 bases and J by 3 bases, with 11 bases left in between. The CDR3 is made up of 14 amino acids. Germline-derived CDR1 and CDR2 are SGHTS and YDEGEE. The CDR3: CASSFVGADTEAFF. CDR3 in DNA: TGTGCCAGCAGCTTTGTAGGGGCGGACACTGAAGCTTTCTTT. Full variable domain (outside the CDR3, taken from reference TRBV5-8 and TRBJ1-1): EAGVTQSPTHLIKTRGQQATLRCSPISGHTSVYWYQQALGLGLQFLLWYDEGEERNRGNFPPRFSGRQFPNYSSELNVNALELEDSALYLCASSFVGADTEAFFGQGTRLTVV.

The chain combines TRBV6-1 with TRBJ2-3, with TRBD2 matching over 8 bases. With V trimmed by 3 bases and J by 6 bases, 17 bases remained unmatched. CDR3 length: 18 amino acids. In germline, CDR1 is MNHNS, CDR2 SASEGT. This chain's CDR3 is CASSDMAAQRGRRDTQYF. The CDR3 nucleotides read TGTGCCAGCAGTGACATGGCCGCACAGCGGGGGAGGAGGGATACGCAGTATTTT.

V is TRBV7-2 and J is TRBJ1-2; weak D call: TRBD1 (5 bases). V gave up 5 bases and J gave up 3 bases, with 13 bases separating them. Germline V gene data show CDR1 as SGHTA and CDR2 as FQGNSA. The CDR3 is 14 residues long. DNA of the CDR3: TGTGCCAGCAGCGGTTCGGGGGTTTACTATGGCTACACCTTC. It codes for CASSGSGVYYGYTF.

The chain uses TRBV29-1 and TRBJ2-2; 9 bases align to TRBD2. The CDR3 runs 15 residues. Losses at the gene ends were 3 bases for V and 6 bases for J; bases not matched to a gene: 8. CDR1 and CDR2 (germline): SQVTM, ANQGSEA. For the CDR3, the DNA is TGCAGCGTTGACCGGGCGGGAGGGCCCTCCGGGGAGCTGTTTTTT. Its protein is CSVDRAGGPSGELFF.

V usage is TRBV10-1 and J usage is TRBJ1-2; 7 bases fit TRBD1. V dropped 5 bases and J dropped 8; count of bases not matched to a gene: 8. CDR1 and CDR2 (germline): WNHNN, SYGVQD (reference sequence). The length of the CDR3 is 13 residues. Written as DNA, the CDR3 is TGCGCCAGCAGTTTCTCACAGGGGAGCGGCTACACCTTC. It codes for CASSFSQGSGYTF.

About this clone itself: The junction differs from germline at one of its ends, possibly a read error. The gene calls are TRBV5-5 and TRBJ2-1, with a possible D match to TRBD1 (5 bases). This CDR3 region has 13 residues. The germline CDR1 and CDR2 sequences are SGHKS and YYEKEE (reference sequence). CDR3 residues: CASSVAGINDQFF. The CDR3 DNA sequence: TGTGCCAGCAGCGTAGCAGGGATCAATGATCAGTTCTTC.

The CDR3 sequence is CASSPLPTGGEQYF. The CDR3 DNA sequence: TGTGCCAGCTCACCACTACCCACAGGGGGAGAGCAGTACTTC. The rearrangement joins TRBV18 to TRBJ2-7, with 8 positions matching TRBD1. CDR1 and CDR2 from the germline V gene are KGHSH and LQKENI. Unmatched junction bases numbered 6, after V lost 1 base and J lost 7 bases. The CDR3 runs to 14 residues.

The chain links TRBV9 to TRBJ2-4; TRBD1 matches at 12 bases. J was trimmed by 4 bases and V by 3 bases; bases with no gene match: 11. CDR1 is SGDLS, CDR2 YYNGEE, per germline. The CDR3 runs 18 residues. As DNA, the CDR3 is TGTGCCAGCAGCGCCGATCCCGGGACAGGGGGCGCAAAAAACATTCAGTACTTC. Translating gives CASSADPGTGGAKNIQYF.

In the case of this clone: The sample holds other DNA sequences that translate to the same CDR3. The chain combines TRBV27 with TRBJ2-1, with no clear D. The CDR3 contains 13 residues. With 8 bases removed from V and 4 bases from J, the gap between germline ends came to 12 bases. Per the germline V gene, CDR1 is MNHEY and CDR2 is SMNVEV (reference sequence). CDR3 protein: CASRSSGYNEQFF. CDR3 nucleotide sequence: TGTGCCAGCCGTAGCTCTGGATACAATGAGCAGTTCTTC.

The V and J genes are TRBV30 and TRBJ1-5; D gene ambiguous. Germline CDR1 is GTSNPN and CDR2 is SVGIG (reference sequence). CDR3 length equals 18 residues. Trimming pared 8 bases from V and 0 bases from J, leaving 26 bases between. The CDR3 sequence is CAPRPGGLTFYSNQPQHF. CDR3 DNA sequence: TGTGCCCCCCGCCCCGGCGGCCTCACCTTTTATAGCAATCAGCCCCAGCATTTT.

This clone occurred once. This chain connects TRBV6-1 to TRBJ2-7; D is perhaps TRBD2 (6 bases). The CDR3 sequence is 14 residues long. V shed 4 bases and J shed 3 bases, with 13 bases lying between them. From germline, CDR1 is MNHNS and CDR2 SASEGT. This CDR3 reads CASSGGLSYYEQYF. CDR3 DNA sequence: TGTGCCAGCAGTGGTGGACTATCATACTACGAGCAGTACTTC.

The DNA of the CDR3 is TGTGCCAGCAGCCCATGGACTAGCGGGATTTTTCAGGAGGGAAACATTCAGTACTTC. Translated, it gives CASSPWTSGIFQEGNIQYF. The chain uses TRBV7-8 and TRBJ2-4, with 12 bases lining up with TRBD2. In germline, CDR1 is SGHVS, CDR2 FQNEAQ. CDR3 size: 19 residues. V lost 5 bases and J lost 6; bases outside the gene matches: 17. Combining the CDR3 with reference TRBV7-8 and TRBJ2-4 gives the whole variable domain GAGVSQSPRYKVAKRGQDVALRCDPISGHVSLFWYQQALGQGPEFLTYFQNEAQLDKSGLPSDRFFAERPEGSVSTLKIQRTQQEDSAVYLCASSPWTSGIFQEGNIQYFGAGTRLSVL.

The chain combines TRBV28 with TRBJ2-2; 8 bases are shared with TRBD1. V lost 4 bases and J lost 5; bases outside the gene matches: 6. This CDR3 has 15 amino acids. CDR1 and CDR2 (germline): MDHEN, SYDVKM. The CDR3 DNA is TGTGCCAGCAGTTGGACAGGGACAATAACCGGGGAGCTGTTTTTT. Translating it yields CASSWTGTITGELFF.

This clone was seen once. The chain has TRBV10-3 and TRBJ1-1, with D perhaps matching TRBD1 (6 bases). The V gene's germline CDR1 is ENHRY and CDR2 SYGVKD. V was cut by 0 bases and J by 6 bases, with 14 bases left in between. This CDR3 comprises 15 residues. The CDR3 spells CAISESKGGLAEAFF. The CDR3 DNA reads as TGTGCCATCAGTGAGTCGAAGGGGGGCTTGGCTGAAGCTTTCTTT.

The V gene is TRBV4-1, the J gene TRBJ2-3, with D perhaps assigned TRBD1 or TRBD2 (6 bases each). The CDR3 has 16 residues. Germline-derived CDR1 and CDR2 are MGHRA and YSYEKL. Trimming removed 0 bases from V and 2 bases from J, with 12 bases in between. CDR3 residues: CASSQDGGPNTDTQYF. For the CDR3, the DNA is TGCGCCAGCAGCCAAGATGGGGGGCCAAACACAGATACGCAGTATTTT.

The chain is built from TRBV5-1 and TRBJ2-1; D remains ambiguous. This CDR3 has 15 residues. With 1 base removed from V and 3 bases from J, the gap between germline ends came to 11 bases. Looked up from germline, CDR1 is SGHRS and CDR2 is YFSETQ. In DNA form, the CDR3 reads TGCGCCAGCAGCTTGCAAGACGGAGACTACAATGAGCAGTTCTTC. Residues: CASSLQDGDYNEQFF.

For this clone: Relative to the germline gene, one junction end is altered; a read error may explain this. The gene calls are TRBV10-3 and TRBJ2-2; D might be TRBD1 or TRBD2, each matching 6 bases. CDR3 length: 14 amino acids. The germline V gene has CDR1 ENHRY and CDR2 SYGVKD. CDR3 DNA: TGTGCTATCATGGAACCAGGGGAGGACGGGGAGCTGTTTTTT. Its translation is CAIMEPGEDGELFF.

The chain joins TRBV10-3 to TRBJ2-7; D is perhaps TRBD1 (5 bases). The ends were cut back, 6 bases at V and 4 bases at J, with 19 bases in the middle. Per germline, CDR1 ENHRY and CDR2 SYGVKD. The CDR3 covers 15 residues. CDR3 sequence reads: CAISPAPETVYEQYF. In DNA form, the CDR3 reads TGTGCCATCAGCCCAGCCCCAGAGACAGTTTACGAGCAGTACTTC.

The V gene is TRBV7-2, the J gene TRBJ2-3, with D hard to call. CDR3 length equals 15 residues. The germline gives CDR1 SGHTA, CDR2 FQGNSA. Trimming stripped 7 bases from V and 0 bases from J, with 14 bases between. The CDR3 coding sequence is TGTGCCAGCATCCCCAGCCGTTCTAGCACAGATACGCAGTATTTT. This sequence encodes CASIPSRSSTDTQYF.

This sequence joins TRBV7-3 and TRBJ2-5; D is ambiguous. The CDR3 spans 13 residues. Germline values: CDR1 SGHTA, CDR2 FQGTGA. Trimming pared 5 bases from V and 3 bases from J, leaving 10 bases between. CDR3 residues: CASSQNPEETQYF. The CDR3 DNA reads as TGTGCCAGCAGCCAGAATCCAGAAGAGACCCAGTACTTC.